These 4 T cell receptor beta chains were sequenced from one sample in a study of shared T cell receptors in the human thymus (dated by TCRdb to the early 2020s). Receptor amplification or capture employed the immunoSEQ multiplex PCR assay. Here the immuneACCESS table is served through TCRdb, limited to in-frame sequences with V and J called. Missing clones are a known gap in these copies; in checked studies unresolved V genes cover under half, and the rest lacks a known reason. Recorded for this sample are hundreds of thousands of clones; around 82% of them occurred a single time. About 0.012% of the sample is in the top ten clones. These data also featured in a second study, about human thymus T cells.

The sequenced sample was thymocytes. These receptors all come from a boy younger than two with a congenital heart defect. Donor details come from another sample of the same person, matched by shared clones.

The chain couples TRBV30 to TRBJ2-7; weak D call: TRBD2 (5 bases). In germline, CDR1 is GTSNPN, CDR2 SVGIG (reference sequence). V was pared by 5 bases and J by 7 bases, with 15 bases between. The CDR3 loop spans 12 amino acids. CDR3 sequence: CAWDNGVGEQYF. As DNA, the CDR3 is TGTGCCTGGGACAACGGGGTGGGGGAGCAGTACTTC.

CDR3 in DNA: TGTGCCACCAGCAGGATAGGGGAGGCGGAGGATAGCACAGATACGCAGTATTTT. This sequence encodes CATSRIGEAEDSTDTQYF. This chain joins TRBV15 and TRBJ2-3; TRBD2 might be the D (6 bases). With 3 bases removed from V and 0 bases from J, the gap between germline ends came to 19 bases. This CDR3 comprises 18 residues. Per the germline V gene, CDR1 is LNHNV and CDR2 is YYDKDF (reference sequence).

The chain recombines TRBV9 with TRBJ2-1; no definite D call. V gave up 0 bases and J gave up 5 bases, with 12 bases separating them. This CDR3 comprises 15 residues. The germline V gene has CDR1 SGDLS and CDR2 YYNGEE. This chain's CDR3 is CASSVERPTHNEQFF. Here the CDR3 DNA reads TGTGCCAGCAGCGTAGAGAGGCCAACCCACAATGAGCAGTTCTTC.

The chain has TRBV11-2 and TRBJ2-7, with 11 bases that match TRBD1. V was pared by 1 base and J by 4 bases, with 3 bases of the junction left unmatched. There are 15 residues in the CDR3. Per the germline V gene, CDR1 is SGHAT and CDR2 is FQNNGV. The CDR3 DNA reads TGTGCCAGCAGCTTAGGGGGACAGGGGGGTTACGAGCAGTACTTC. It translates to CASSLGGQGGYEQYF.